The clone carrying this TCR beta chain was detected only a few times. What it binds is not known. This sample is drawn from a study of T cell responses to AZD1222 COVID-19 vaccine. Study-wide points: Two AZD1222 administrations were followed by greater Spike-specific TCR breadth and depth. Donors were mostly white British, more females; clonal diversity possibly underestimated. AZD1222 recipients seropositive at baseline numbered only six or seven.

Germline V gene data show CDR1 as WNHNN and CDR2 as SYGVQD (reference sequence). V dropped 0 bases and J dropped 13; count of bases not matched to a gene: 10. The CDR3 has 15 residues. This table comes from immunoSEQ multiplex PCR, and its TCRdb copy is limited to in-frame clones, with some not included. The sample lists about 86,000 clones; around 73% were seen once. The V and J genes are TRBV10-1 and TRBJ2-7; TRBD2 agrees at 12 bases. The sequence came from an adult in good health. The source was peripheral blood, collected on day 0 of AZD1222 vaccination. This CDR3 is CASSESQTSGRRLYF. In DNA, the CDR3 is TGCGCCAGCAGTGAGTCGCAAACTAGCGGGAGGAGGCTATACTTC.